These T cell receptor beta chains were read from a single sample in a study of somatic mutations in cytotoxic T cells in rheumatoid arthritis. Some clones are missing from TCRdb's copy, which holds only in-frame ones; the method was immunoSEQ multiplex PCR. This table holds 15,000 to 20,000 clones, around four fifths found once. Sequences were obtained from CD8+ T cells sorted from blood. The receptors come from an adult with rheumatoid arthritis. The CDR3 runs from the conserved cysteine through the conserved F or W. The order of the fields is clone size, J gene, D gene, V gene, CDR3 protein, CDR3 DNA. D genes are given only for firm matches. The size of a clone is reported for some rows only, either as once, few or many, or as a class for expanded clones.

once	TRBJ2-5	TRBD2	TRBV7-3	CASSQTSGKQETQYF	TGTGCCAGCAGCCAGACTAGCGGGAAGCAAGAGACCCAGTACTTC
few	TRBJ2-5	TRBD2	TRBV28	CASSLGGREVETQYF	TGTGCCAGCAGTTTAGGGGGGAGGGAGGTTGAGACCCAGTACTTC
.	TRBJ2-7	TRBD2	TRBV11-2	CASSRGLAAYEQYF	TGTGCCAGCAGCCGGGGACTAGCGGCCTACGAGCAGTACTTC
.	TRBJ2-3	.	TRBV2	CASSDPILSTDTQYF	TGTGCCAGCAGTGACCCCATCCTAAGCACAGATACGCAGTATTTT
.	TRBJ1-1	.	TRBV27	CASSYLGQLNTEAFF	TGTGCCAGCAGTTATCTAGGACAGTTGAACACTGAAGCTTTCTTT
once	TRBJ2-2	TRBD1	TRBV5-6	CASSLDGQGASGELFF	TGTGCCAGCAGCTTGGACGGACAGGGGGCTTCCGGGGAGCTGTTTTTT
.	TRBJ2-7	TRBD1	TRBV28	CASSLPRDSEQYF	TGTGCCAGCAGCCTCCCCCGGGACAGCGAGCAGTACTTC
.	TRBJ2-7	TRBD2	TRBV7-9	CASSPGLTYEQYF	TGTGCCAGCAGCCCGGGACTAACCTACGAGCAGTACTTC
.	TRBJ2-1	.	TRBV19	CASGDGYNEQFF	TGTGCCAGCGGTGACGGCTACAATGAGCAGTTCTTC
.	TRBJ1-4	.	TRBV4-3	CASSQDAAGELFF	TGCGCCAGCAGCCAAGACGCGGCGGGGGAACTGTTTTTT
.	TRBJ2-3	.	TRBV9	CASTSFGAGTDTQYF	TGTGCCAGCACCTCCTTCGGGGCCGGGACAGATACGCAGTATTTT
.	TRBJ2-2	.	TRBV29-1	CSVEGGRGGTGELFF	TGCAGCGTTGAAGGTGGCAGGGGGGGCACCGGGGAGCTGTTTTTT
.	TRBJ2-5	TRBD2	TRBV9	CASSPHQRLAGEKETQYF	TGTGCCAGCAGCCCGCACCAGAGACTAGCGGGGGAAAAAGAGACCCAGTACTTC
once	TRBJ1-1	.	TRBV7-8	CASSSATGREAFF	TGTGCCAGCAGCTCGGCGACAGGCCGGGAAGCTTTCTTT
.	TRBJ2-1	.	TRBV29-1	CSVRKGGSYNEQFF	TGCAGCGTTCGAAAGGGGGGATCCTACAATGAGCAGTTCTTC
.	TRBJ1-4	.	TRBV28	CASSLPGGVLPQTNEKLFF	TGTGCCAGCAGTTTACCAGGAGGGGTCCTCCCCCAGACTAATGAAAAACTGTTTTTT
.	TRBJ2-2	TRBD1	TRBV7-8	CASTIRQGATGELFF	TGTGCCAGCACCATAAGACAGGGGGCAACCGGGGAGCTGTTTTTT
few	TRBJ1-1	.	TRBV10-1	CAVGFPLGTEAFF	TGCGCCGTGGGATTTCCTTTGGGAACTGAAGCTTTCTTT
.	TRBJ2-2	.	TRBV12-5	CASGFAAGADTGELFF	TGTGCTAGTGGTTTCGCGGCAGGGGCCGACACCGGGGAGCTGTTTTTT
.	TRBJ2-1	TRBD2	TRBV7-3	CASSGTSGGAFNEQFF	TGTGCCAGCAGCGGGACTAGCGGGGGGGCATTCAATGAGCAGTTCTTC
.	TRBJ2-5	.	TRBV9	CASSVWDSQETQYF	TGTGCCAGCAGCGTATGGGACTCCCAAGAGACCCAGTACTTC
.	TRBJ2-1	TRBD1	TRBV14	CASSPEDRWYNEQFF	TGTGCCAGCAGCCCTGAGGACAGGTGGTACAATGAGCAGTTCTTC
.	TRBJ1-6	.	TRBV30	CAWLVGVRAISPLHF	TGTGCCTGGCTAGTGGGAGTCCGGGCAATTTCACCCCTCCACTTT
.	TRBJ2-7	TRBD1	TRBV28	CASKGARENSYEQYF	TGTGCCAGCAAGGGGGCCAGAGAAAACTCCTACGAGCAGTACTTC
few	TRBJ2-7	.	TRBV27	CASSLTGYPPYEQYF	TGTGCCAGCAGTCTTACAGGTTACCCCCCCTACGAGCAGTACTTC
.	TRBJ1-2	.	TRBV5-4	CASSMLGPNYGYTF	TGTGCCAGCAGCATGCTTGGCCCTAACTATGGCTACACCTTC
.	TRBJ1-2	.	TRBV5-5	CASSLPEGRYTF	TGTGCCAGCAGCTTACCCGAGGGGCGCTACACCTTC
.	TRBJ2-3	TRBD2	TRBV19	CASSIVFAGGVSSTDTQYF	TGTGCCAGTAGTATAGTATTTGCGGGAGGAGTATCTAGCACAGATACGCAGTATTTT
once	TRBJ2-5	TRBD2	TRBV2	CASSSPSGGAGETQYF	TGTGCCAGCAGTAGTCCTAGCGGGGGGGCCGGTGAGACCCAGTACTTC
few	TRBJ2-7	.	TRBV4-2	CASSSSGLTYEQYF	TGTGCCAGCAGCTCGTCGGGGTTAACCTACGAGCAGTACTTC
.	TRBJ2-7	TRBD2	TRBV4-1	CASSPSGLAGAREQYF	TGCGCCAGCAGCCCATCGGGACTAGCGGGAGCTCGCGAGCAGTACTTC
.	TRBJ1-2	.	TRBV6-1	CASSEAKGRTYGYTF	TGTGCCAGCAGTGAAGCCAAGGGGCGGACCTATGGCTACACCTTC
.	TRBJ1-3	.	TRBV6-1	CASSEEEGTSGNTIYF	TGTGCCAGCAGTGAAGAGGAGGGGACCTCTGGAAACACCATATATTTT
.	TRBJ2-7	TRBD1	TRBV6-1	CASSKEGTGAHEQYF	TGTGCCAGCAGCAAAGAGGGGACAGGGGCCCACGAGCAGTACTTC
.	TRBJ1-3	.	TRBV9	CASSVDLGSGNTIYF	TGTGCCAGCAGCGTAGATTTAGGTTCCGGAAACACCATATATTTT
.	TRBJ2-2	.	TRBV5-1	CASTRDSGYVGELFF	TGCGCCAGCACCCGGGACTCGGGGTACGTCGGGGAGCTGTTTTTT
.	TRBJ1-1	.	TRBV9	CASSVDGDTEAFF	TGTGCCAGCAGCGTAGACGGTGACACTGAAGCTTTCTTT
.	TRBJ2-7	TRBD1	TRBV4-1	CASSAAGQGAYYEQYF	TGCGCCAGCAGCGCTGCTGGTCAGGGGGCATACTACGAGCAGTACTTC
.	TRBJ1-5	TRBD1	TRBV10-1	CASGQALDTNQPQHF	TGCGCCAGCGGACAGGCCCTAGACACGAATCAGCCCCAGCATTTT
.	TRBJ2-3	.	TRBV27	CASSSPNEDTQYF	TGTGCCAGCAGTTCCCCGAATGAGGATACGCAGTATTTT
.	TRBJ2-2	.	TRBV4-3	CASSQDQLESIGELFF	TGCGCCAGCAGCCAAGATCAACTAGAGTCTATCGGGGAGCTGTTTTTT
.	TRBJ2-2	TRBD2	TRBV6-4	CASSSGTSGSGELFF	TGTGCCAGCAGCTCCGGGACTAGCGGGTCCGGGGAGCTGTTTTTT